The 10 T cell receptor beta chains below were found in one sample sequenced in a study of early T cells in non-severe SARS-CoV-2 infection. TCRdb used MiXCR to reprocess the 5' RACE reads, holding one entry per CDR3 protein. The table has approximately 70,000 distinct CDR3 sequences, roughly 10% seen once. Source: whole blood, taken at baseline. These TCRs come from an adult who was a healthcare worker with PCR-confirmed SARS-CoV-2 infection or an uninfected control (not recorded which).

The rearrangement links TRBV4-2 to TRBJ1-1; no clear D. This CDR3 has 14 amino acids. The V gene's germline CDR1 is LGHNA and CDR2 YNFKEQ. Trimming took 0 bases from V and 6 from J, leaving 11 bases between them. This CDR3 reads CASSQEYGTPEAFF. CDR3 nucleotides: TGTGCCAGCAGCCAAGAATACGGAACCCCTGAAGCTTTCTTT.

The chain joins TRBV25-1 to TRBJ1-4; no firm D call. V gave up 1 base and J gave up 7 bases, with 4 bases separating them. The CDR3 length is 12 residues. Germline values: CDR1 MGHDK, CDR2 SYGVNS. In nucleotides, the CDR3 is TGTGCCAGCAGTGAATGGGGTGAAAAACTGTTTTTT. Its translation is CASSEWGEKLFF.

CDR3 coding DNA: TGTGCCACCAGCTTGGCAGGGGGAGGTCAGCCCCAGCATTTT. It codes for CATSLAGGGQPQHF. This chain links TRBV15 with TRBJ1-5; 7 bases are a match to TRBD1. The CDR3 is 14 amino acids. CDR1 LNHNV and CDR2 YYDKDF come from the germline V gene (reference sequence). The V gene end was trimmed by 5 bases and the J gene end by 6 bases; junction bases not matched to a gene: 7.

This clonotype was recorded a few times. The genes are TRBV7-8 and TRBJ1-5; 8 bases line up with TRBD1. From germline, CDR1 is SGHVS and CDR2 FQNEAQ. Trimming cost V 3 bases and J 2 bases; bases outside gene matches: 3. The CDR3 runs 15 residues. The CDR3 is CASSFSGGGNQPQHF. The DNA for the CDR3 is TGTGCCAGCAGCTTTTCAGGGGGCGGCAATCAGCCCCAGCATTTT.

This clonotype was recorded many times. V usage is TRBV4-3 and J usage is TRBJ2-7; D unclear. The length of the CDR3 is 13 residues. The V end was cut by 4 bases, the J end by 3 bases, with 10 bases between. CDR1 and CDR2 from the germline V gene are LGHNA and YSLEER. The CDR3 region is CASSRELVYEQYF. The CDR3 DNA sequence: TGCGCCAGCAGCCGAGAACTGGTCTACGAGCAGTACTTC.

The V gene is TRBV20-1, the J gene TRBJ2-3; TRBD2 matches at 9 bases. The V gene end was trimmed by 6 bases and the J gene end by 4 bases; junction bases not matched to a gene: 14. Germline CDR1 reads DFQATT; CDR2 reads SNEGSKA (reference sequence). CDR3 size: 16 residues. CDR3 coding DNA: TGCAGTGCCGCTACAAGGGGGCGGGAGGGCGCAGATACGCAGTATTTT. This encodes CSAATRGREGADTQYF.

The chain is built from TRBV24-1 and TRBJ2-3, with 9 bases identical to TRBD1. CDR1 KGHDR and CDR2 SFDVKD come from the germline V gene. With 4 bases clipped from V and 4 bases from J, the junction kept 8 bases outside the gene matches. The CDR3 runs to 16 residues. The CDR3 DNA reads TGTGCCACCAGTGACCGGGACAGGGATGGATCAGATACGCAGTATTTT. Translating gives CATSDRDRDGSDTQYF.

This clonotype was counted only a few times. The chain has TRBV6-6 and TRBJ2-1, with TRBD2 matching over 8 bases. This CDR3 spans 13 amino acids. Germline V gene data show CDR1 as MNHNY and CDR2 as SVGAGI (reference sequence). Trimming took 6 bases from V and 8 from J; bases not matched to a gene: 6. The CDR3 region has the DNA TGTGCCAGCAGACGGACTAGCCTGGATGAGCAGTTCTTC. It translates to CASRRTSLDEQFF.

By share, this clonotype ranks as medium-sized (0.01 to 0.1%). The J gene is TRBJ2-2, the V gene TRBV29-1; a possible D gene is TRBD2 (5 bases). This CDR3 comprises 12 residues. Trimming stripped 6 bases from V and 5 bases from J, with 10 bases between. Germline CDR1 is SQVTM and CDR2 is ANQGSEA. This CDR3 reads CSVLPGTGELFF. CDR3 nucleotides: TGCAGCGTCCTCCCGGGAACCGGGGAGCTGTTTTTT.

Many counts were recorded for this clonotype. V gene TRBV12-3 or TRBV12-4 combines with J gene TRBJ2-4; TRBD1 agrees at 9 bases. The V gene end was trimmed by 5 bases and the J gene end by 1 base; junction bases not matched to a gene: 6. This CDR3 has 16 residues. CDR3: CASSMGQGVAKNIQYF. In nucleotides, the CDR3 is TGTGCCAGCAGTATGGGACAGGGTGTCGCCAAAAACATTCAGTACTTC.